These T cell receptor beta chains were read from a single sample in a study of regulatory T cells in long-lasting Graves disease. TCRdb passed the multiplex PCR reads through MiXCR, listing each CDR3 protein once. The data show around 460,000 distinct CDR3 sequences, 20% to 25% seen once. Material: peripheral blood mononuclear cells (PBMCs), obtained when the disease was refractory, from a patient treated with antithyroid drugs. The receptors were gathered from a female donor with Graves disease. CDR3s include the opening cysteine and the closing phenylalanine or tryptophan. A D gene is named only where the DNA matches it firmly. Clone size, where shown, is once, few, many, or a class for clones that have expanded.

j_gene: TRBJ1-5
d_gene: NA
abundance: few
v_gene: TRBV12-3/TRBV12-4
CDR3aa: CASTVTGDSNQPQHF
CDR3nt: TGTGCCAGCACAGTCACAGGAGATAGCAATCAGCCCCAGCATTTT

j_gene: TRBJ1-2
d_gene: NA
abundance: many
v_gene: TRBV20-1
CDR3aa: CSARSLTGDDYGYTF
CDR3nt: TGCAGTGCTAGATCCCTGACAGGAGACGACTATGGCTACACCTTC

j_gene: TRBJ1-1
d_gene: NA
abundance: many
v_gene: TRBV2
CDR3aa: CASNLYMGGNTEAFF
CDR3nt: TGTGCCAGCAACCTCTACATGGGGGGCAACACTGAAGCTTTCTTT

j_gene: TRBJ1-2
d_gene: NA
abundance: NA
v_gene: TRBV6-2/TRBV6-3
CDR3aa: CASSYDSVYGYTF
CDR3nt: TGTGCCAGCAGTTACGATAGTGTCTATGGCTACACCTTC

j_gene: TRBJ1-6
d_gene: NA
abundance: many
v_gene: TRBV6-2/TRBV6-3
CDR3aa: CASSPDSSNSPLHF
CDR3nt: TGTGCCAGCAGTCCTGATTCGAGTAATTCACCCCTCCACTTT

j_gene: TRBJ2-7
d_gene: TRBD2
abundance: few
v_gene: TRBV20-1
CDR3aa: CSAMGQLAGVSEASEQYF
CDR3nt: TGCAGTGCTATGGGCCAACTAGCGGGAGTTTCCGAGGCCTCCGAGCAGTACTTC

j_gene: TRBJ1-5
d_gene: TRBD1
abundance: many
v_gene: TRBV6-1
CDR3aa: CASSPGTDSNQPQHF
CDR3nt: TGTGCCAGCAGCCCCGGGACAGATAGCAATCAGCCCCAGCATTTT

j_gene: TRBJ1-4
d_gene: NA
abundance: many
v_gene: TRBV28
CDR3aa: CASSLAGEKLFF
CDR3nt: TGTGCCAGCAGTTTGGCCGGGGAAAAACTGTTTTTT

j_gene: TRBJ2-7
d_gene: NA
abundance: many
v_gene: TRBV12-3/TRBV12-4
CDR3aa: CASSLVASLNEQYF
CDR3nt: TGTGCCAGCAGTTTGGTCGCTAGTCTCAACGAGCAGTACTTC

j_gene: TRBJ2-3
d_gene: TRBD2
abundance: NA
v_gene: TRBV6-1
CDR3aa: CASSLTSGLTSTDTQYF
CDR3nt: TGTGCCAGCAGTCTGACTAGCGGCTTGACTAGCACAGATACGCAGTATTTT

j_gene: TRBJ2-3
d_gene: TRBD2
abundance: many
v_gene: TRBV28
CDR3aa: CASSPAGGTTDTQYF
CDR3nt: TGTGCCAGCAGTCCCGCCGGGGGGACCACAGATACGCAGTATTTT

j_gene: TRBJ1-4
d_gene: TRBD1
abundance: many
v_gene: TRBV12-3/TRBV12-4
CDR3aa: CASSRDREDEKLFF
CDR3nt: TGTGCCAGCAGTCGGGACAGGGAGGATGAAAAACTGTTTTTT

j_gene: TRBJ1-2
d_gene: NA
abundance: many
v_gene: TRBV2
CDR3aa: CASRVPRWGGYTF
CDR3nt: TGTGCCAGCAGGGTACCCAGGTGGGGCGGCTACACCTTC

j_gene: TRBJ1-5
d_gene: TRBD1
abundance: few
v_gene: TRBV7-2
CDR3aa: CASSSRTGGVNQPQHF
CDR3nt: TGTGCCAGCAGCTCCCGGACAGGGGGAGTCAATCAGCCCCAGCATTTT

j_gene: TRBJ1-1
d_gene: NA
abundance: few
v_gene: TRBV5-1
CDR3aa: CASSHYGTGRSTEAFF
CDR3nt: TGCGCCAGCAGCCACTACGGTACAGGGAGGAGCACTGAAGCTTTCTTT

j_gene: TRBJ1-1
d_gene: NA
abundance: many
v_gene: TRBV6-1
CDR3aa: CASSEMSGSAFF
CDR3nt: TGTGCCAGCAGTGAAATGTCAGGCTCGGCTTTCTTT

j_gene: TRBJ2-1
d_gene: NA
abundance: NA
v_gene: TRBV7-3
CDR3aa: CASSSRGMEVYNEQFF
CDR3nt: TGTGCCAGCAGCTCTAGGGGGATGGAAGTCTACAATGAGCAGTTCTTC

j_gene: TRBJ1-1
d_gene: NA
abundance: many
v_gene: TRBV28
CDR3aa: CASSSTVNTEAFF
CDR3nt: TGTGCCAGCAGCTCGACAGTGAACACTGAAGCTTTCTTT

j_gene: TRBJ1-1
d_gene: TRBD1
abundance: many
v_gene: TRBV28
CDR3aa: CASSPPDRGTEAFF
CDR3nt: TGTGCCAGCAGTCCTCCGGACAGGGGCACTGAAGCTTTCTTT